The entry below describes one T cell receptor (beta chain). The antigen it recognizes is unknown. Base qualities were left out, and no much larger clone turns up one base away. The CDR3 covers 14 residues, taking in both the cysteine and the phenylalanine. The CDR3 DNA has 42 bases and is translated from base 1. The germline V gene encodes CDR1 MNHEY and CDR2 SMNVEV (reference sequence). The trim is 3 bases for V and 4 bases for J, with a gap of 12 bases between the germline ends. The library was made by 5' RACE. Instrument on record: Illumina HiSeq 2500. A second PCR of roughly 7 to 11 cycles was performed with a sample-barcoded 5' primer and a J-beta primer mix. A unique molecular identifier was introduced onto each TCR beta cDNA molecule by a template-switch 5' adaptor carrying 12 random nucleotides. Each sample yielded at least 2.5 million CDR3-containing paired-end reads. The Mint cDNA synthesis kit, primed by a TRBC-specific oligonucleotide, was used to synthesize first-strand cDNA from all RNA. Following uracil-DNA glycosylase treatment, a first 18-cycle PCR with universal primers M1SS and BC2_uni_R was performed on all cDNA. The paper's data handling went like this. Normalization of each sample was performed by random selection of 1 million high-quality reads, each carrying a distinct molecular identifier. Reads sharing molecular identifiers were discarded rather than binned into consensus sequences. MiTCR, run with a Q25 quality threshold and the strictest error-elimination algorithm, handled CDR3 identification, clonotype clustering and error correction. Lower-bound total TCR beta diversity was estimated with a nonparametric unseen species model using Euler transformation. The raw public reads went through TCRdb reprocessing: fastp at Q25, MiXCR clone calling, in-frame beta chains kept. Records with the same CDR3 protein are collapsed into one entry carrying the most frequent genes and DNA. TCRdb's processing, not the authors', yielded these V and J calls. Here the sample has under 850,000 distinct CDR3 sequences; under 40% occur a single time. The ten largest clones add up to roughly 13% of the sample.

The donors were a few dozen Caucasian individuals from Russia, aged roughly 6 to 100 years, who were systemically healthy. Around 10 milliliters of peripheral blood were collected from each donor into EDTA-treated Vacutainer tubes. Ficoll-Paque density-gradient centrifugation was used to isolate PBMCs, with at least 7 million per sample. Trizol reagent was used to extract total RNA from PBMCs, with at least 5 micrograms per sample. For every donor, flow cytometry on a PBMC aliquot measured the percentage of naive CD45RAhigh/CD27high T cells. The data stem from a study of blood T cells in healthy people across ages (dated by TCRdb to the mid-2010s). For context, the study as a whole: In model experiments, roughly one uniquely barcoded TCR beta cDNA molecule per two T cells was captured by template switching. To avoid experimental bias, donors of different ages were spread randomly across the sequencing lanes. The donors were divided into four age groups: young (average around 16 years), middle-aged (approximately 39), aged (approximately 59) and long-lived (nearly 85). To track age-related changes in TCR beta repertoire diversity, the study relied on deep sequencing normalized with unique cDNA molecular identifiers. For two donors (one aged 18 to 29 and one aged 80 or older), the study analyzed two additional independent replicas of 1 million unique cDNA reads from the same blood draw. The research as a whole found: Compared with the aged group, more naive CD4+ T cells, fewer expanded clones and increased TCR diversity were shown by the long-lived group, suggesting age selection. A strong correlation was found between observed TCR beta diversity and the percentage of naive T cells measured by flow cytometry. Total diversity estimates from one million sequenced T cells were considered lower bounds and underestimates. As age increased, observed TCR beta diversity per million T cells dropped in a roughly linear way, and a significant reduction was already evident by age 40. Conclusive comparison of naive and antigen-experienced compartments was prevented by the profiling of bulk unsorted PBMCs. Because donor CMV infection status was unknown, age-related changes in expanded clonotypes were potentially confounded.

The material sequenced was blood. The origin of this receptor is a young man in good health. In this chain, TRBV27 is recombined with TRBJ1-2, with TRBD1 perhaps the D gene, on 5 matching bases. DNA sequence: TGTGCCAGCAGTTTTTCACAGGCCCGCTATGGCTACACCTTC. Its coded protein is CASSFSQARYGYTF.